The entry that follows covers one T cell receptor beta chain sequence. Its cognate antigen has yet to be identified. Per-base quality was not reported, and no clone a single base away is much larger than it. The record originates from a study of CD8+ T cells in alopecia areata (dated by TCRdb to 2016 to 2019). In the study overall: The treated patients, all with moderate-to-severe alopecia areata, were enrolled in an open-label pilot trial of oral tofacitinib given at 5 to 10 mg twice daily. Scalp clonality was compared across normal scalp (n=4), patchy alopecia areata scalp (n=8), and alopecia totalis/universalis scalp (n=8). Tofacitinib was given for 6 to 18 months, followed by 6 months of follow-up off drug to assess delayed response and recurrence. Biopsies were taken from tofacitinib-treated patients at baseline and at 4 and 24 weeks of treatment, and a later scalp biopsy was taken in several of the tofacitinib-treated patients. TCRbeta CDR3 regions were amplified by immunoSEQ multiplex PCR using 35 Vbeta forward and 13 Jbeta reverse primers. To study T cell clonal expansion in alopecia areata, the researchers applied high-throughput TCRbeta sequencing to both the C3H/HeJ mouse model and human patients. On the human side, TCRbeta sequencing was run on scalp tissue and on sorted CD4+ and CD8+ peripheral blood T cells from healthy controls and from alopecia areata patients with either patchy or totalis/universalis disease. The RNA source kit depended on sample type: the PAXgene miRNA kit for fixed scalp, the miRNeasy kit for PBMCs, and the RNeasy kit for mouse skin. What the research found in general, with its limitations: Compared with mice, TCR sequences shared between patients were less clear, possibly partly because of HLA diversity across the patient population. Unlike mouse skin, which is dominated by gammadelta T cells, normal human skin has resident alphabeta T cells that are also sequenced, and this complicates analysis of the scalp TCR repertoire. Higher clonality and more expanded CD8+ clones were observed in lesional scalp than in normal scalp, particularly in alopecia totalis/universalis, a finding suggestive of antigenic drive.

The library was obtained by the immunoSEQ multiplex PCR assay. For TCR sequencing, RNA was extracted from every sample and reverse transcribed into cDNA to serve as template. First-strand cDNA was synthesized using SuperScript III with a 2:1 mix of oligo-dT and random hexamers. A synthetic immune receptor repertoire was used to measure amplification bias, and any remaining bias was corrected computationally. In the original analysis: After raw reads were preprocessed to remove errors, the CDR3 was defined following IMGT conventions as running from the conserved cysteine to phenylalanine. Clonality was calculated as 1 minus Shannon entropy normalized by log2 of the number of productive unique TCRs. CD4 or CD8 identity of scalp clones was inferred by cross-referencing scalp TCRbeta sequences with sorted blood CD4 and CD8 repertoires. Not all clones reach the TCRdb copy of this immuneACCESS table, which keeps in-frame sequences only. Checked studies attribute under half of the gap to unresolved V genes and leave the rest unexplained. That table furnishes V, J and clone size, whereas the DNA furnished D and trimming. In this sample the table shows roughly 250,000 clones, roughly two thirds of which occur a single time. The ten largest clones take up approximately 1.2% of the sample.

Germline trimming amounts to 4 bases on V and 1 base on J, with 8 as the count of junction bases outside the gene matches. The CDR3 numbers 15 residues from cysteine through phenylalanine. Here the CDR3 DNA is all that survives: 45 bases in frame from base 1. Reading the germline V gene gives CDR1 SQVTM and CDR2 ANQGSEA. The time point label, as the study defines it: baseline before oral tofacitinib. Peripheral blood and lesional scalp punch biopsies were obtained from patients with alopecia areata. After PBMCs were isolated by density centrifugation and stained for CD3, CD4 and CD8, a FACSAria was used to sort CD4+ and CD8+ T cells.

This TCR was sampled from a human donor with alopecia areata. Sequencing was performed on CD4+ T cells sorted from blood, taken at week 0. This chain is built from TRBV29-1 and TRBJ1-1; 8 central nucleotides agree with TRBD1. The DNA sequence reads TGCAGCGTTGCCCCACTACAGGGGGAGAACACTGAAGCTTTCTTT. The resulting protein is CSVAPLQGENTEAFF.